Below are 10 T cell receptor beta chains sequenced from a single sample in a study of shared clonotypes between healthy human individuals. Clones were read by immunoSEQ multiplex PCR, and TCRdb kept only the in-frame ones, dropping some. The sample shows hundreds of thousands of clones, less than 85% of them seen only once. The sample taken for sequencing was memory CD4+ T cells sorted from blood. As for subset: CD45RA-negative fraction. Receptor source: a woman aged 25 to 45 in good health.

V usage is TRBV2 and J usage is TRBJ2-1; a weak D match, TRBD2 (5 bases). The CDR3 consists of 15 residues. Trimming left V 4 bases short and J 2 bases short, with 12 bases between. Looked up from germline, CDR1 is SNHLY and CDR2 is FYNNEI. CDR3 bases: TGTGCCAGCAGTGGGACCACGGGGACCTACAATGAGCAGTTCTTC. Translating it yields CASSGTTGTYNEQFF.

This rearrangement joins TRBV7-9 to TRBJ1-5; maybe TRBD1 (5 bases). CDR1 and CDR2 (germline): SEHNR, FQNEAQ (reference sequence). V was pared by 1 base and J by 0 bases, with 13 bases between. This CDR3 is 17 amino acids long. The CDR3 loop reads CASSLGRGHLSNQPQHF. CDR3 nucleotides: TGTGCCAGCAGCTTAGGTAGAGGACATCTTAGCAATCAGCCCCAGCATTTT.

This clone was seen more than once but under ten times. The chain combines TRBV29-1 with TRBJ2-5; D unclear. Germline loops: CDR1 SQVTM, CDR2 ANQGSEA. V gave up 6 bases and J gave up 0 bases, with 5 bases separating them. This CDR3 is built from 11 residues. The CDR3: CSVRYQETQYF. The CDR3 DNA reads TGCAGCGTCAGATACCAAGAGACCCAGTACTTC.

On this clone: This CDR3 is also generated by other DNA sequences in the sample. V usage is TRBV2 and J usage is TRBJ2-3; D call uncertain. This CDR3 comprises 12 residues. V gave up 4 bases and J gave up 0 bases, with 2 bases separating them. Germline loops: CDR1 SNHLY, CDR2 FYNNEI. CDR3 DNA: TGTGCCAGCAGTGTTAGCACAGATACGCAGTATTTT. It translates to CASSVSTDTQYF.

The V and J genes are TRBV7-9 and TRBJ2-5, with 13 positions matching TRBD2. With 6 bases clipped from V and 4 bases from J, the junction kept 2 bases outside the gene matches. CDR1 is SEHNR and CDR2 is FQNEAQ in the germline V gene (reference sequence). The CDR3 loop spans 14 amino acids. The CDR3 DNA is TGTGCCAGCAGTACTAGCGGGAGGGGAGAGACCCAGTACTTC. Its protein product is CASSTSGRGETQYF.

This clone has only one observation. The CDR3 sequence: CAISESMTSAANEQFF. CDR3 DNA sequence: TGTGCCATCAGTGAGTCGATGACTAGTGCTGCCAATGAGCAGTTCTTC. The rearrangement uses TRBV10-3 and TRBJ2-1; tentative D call: TRBD2 (6 bases). With 0 bases removed from V and 6 bases from J, the gap between germline ends came to 15 bases. The CDR3 has 16 amino acids. Germline V CDR1 and CDR2: ENHRY, SYGVKD.

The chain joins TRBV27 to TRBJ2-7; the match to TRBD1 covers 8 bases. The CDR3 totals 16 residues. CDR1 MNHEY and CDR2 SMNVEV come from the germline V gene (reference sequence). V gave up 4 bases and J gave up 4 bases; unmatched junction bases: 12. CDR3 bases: TGTGCCAGCAGTTACGGGGCAGGGGGCGCGGGGTACGAGCAGTACTTC. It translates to CASSYGAGGAGYEQYF.

The CDR3 sequence is CASSQALAGPLGGETQYF. The CDR3 DNA reads as TGTGCCAGCAGCCAAGCTCTAGCGGGTCCTCTGGGGGGGGAGACCCAGTACTTC. The chain is built from TRBV4-2 and TRBJ2-5; 8 bases align to TRBD2. The CDR3 sequence is 18 residues long. Germline V gives CDR1 LGHNA, CDR2 YNFKEQ. V lost 1 base to trimming and J lost 5 bases; unmatched junction nucleotides: 15.

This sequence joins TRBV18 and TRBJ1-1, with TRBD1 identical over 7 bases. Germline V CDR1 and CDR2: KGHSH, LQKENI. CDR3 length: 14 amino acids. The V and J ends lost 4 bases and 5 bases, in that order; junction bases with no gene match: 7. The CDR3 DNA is TGTGCCAGCTCACAGAACAGGGGAGAAACTGAAGCTTTCTTT. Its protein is CASSQNRGETEAFF.

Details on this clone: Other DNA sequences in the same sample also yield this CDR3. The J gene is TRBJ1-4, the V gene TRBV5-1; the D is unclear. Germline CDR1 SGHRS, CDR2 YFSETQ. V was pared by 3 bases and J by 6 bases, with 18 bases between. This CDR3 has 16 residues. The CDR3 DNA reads TGCGCCAGCAGCTCCGGGCAGTCCACGGGGTATGAAAAACTGTTTTTT. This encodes CASSSGQSTGYEKLFF.